These 2 T cell receptor beta chains were sequenced from one sample in a study of T-cell reconstitution after alpha-beta-depleted transplantation in children. As it was prepared, the TCRbeta library received unique molecular identifiers. TCRdb re-called the PCR reads with MiXCR, one entry per CDR3 protein. The sample lists approximately 800,000 distinct CDR3 sequences, 15% to 20% occurring once. Source: PBMCs, mostly from graft donor cells, taken 360 days after TCRalphabeta/CD19-depleted stem cell transplant. These receptors came from a male patient younger than 18 who had a stem cell transplant for acute lymphoblastic leukemia, so the T cells may come from the graft donor.

The chain joins TRBV18 to TRBJ1-6; 9 nucleotides align to TRBD1. V shed 3 bases and J 10 bases; nucleotides not matched to a gene: 7. CDR3 length: 15 amino acids. In germline, CDR1 is KGHSH, CDR2 LQKENI. The CDR3 bases are TGTGCCAGCTCACCCGGGACAGGGCGTTTGTCACCCCTCCACTTT. Amino acids: CASSPGTGRLSPLHF.

This clonotype was seen repeatedly, ten times or more. The gene calls are TRBV27 and TRBJ2-7, with D perhaps matching TRBD1 or TRBD2 (5 bases each). The CDR3 is 14 amino acids. V lost 5 bases, J lost 4 bases, and 15 bases lay in between. CDR1 is MNHEY and CDR2 is SMNVEV in the germline V gene (reference sequence). The CDR3 reads CASSQTGDGYEQYF. The CDR3 coding sequence is TGTGCCAGCAGTCAGACTGGGGACGGATACGAGCAGTACTTC.